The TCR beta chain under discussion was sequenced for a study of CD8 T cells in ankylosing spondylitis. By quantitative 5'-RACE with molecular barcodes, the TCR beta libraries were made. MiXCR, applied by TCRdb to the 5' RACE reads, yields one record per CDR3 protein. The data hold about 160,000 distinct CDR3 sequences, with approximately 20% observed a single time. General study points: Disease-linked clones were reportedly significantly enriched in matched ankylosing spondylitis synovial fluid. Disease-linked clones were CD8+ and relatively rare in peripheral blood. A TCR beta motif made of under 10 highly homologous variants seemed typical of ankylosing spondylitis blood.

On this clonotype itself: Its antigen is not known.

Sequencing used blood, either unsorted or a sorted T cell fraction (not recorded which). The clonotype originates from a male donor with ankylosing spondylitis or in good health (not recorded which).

CDR3 nucleotides: TGTGCCATCAGTTACAGGGCCGGAGACAGTGAAGCTTTCTTT. Amino acid sequence: CAISYRAGDSEAFF. The V call is TRBV10-3, the J call TRBJ1-1; maybe TRBD1 (6 bases). Between the trimmed V and J ends, which lost 5 bases and 7 bases, there was a span of 17 bases. CDR1 ENHRY and CDR2 SYGVKD come from the germline V gene. The CDR3 runs 14 residues.